The present T cell receptor (beta chain) was sequenced within a study of T cells in Graves' hyperthyroidism and ophthalmopathy. Study findings and constraints: Using 13 V-J features, a model discriminated ophthalmopathy from stable hyperthyroidism. The model's output predicted ophthalmopathy at a median of approximately 6.5 months prior to onset.

Template material for amplifying TCR beta CDR3 regions consisted of RNA transcripts. An initial round of RT-PCR targeting the TCR CDR3 relied on the HTBI primer set. In TCRdb, the multiplex PCR reads were re-called with MiXCR into one record per CDR3 protein. Of hundreds of thousands of distinct CDR3 sequences listed, roughly 15% are singletons. This CDR3 is 16 amino acids long. Germline V gives CDR1 SGHTA, CDR2 FQGNSA. Trimming removed 0 bases from V and 7 bases from J; junction bases left unmatched: 7. This clonotype was seen many times. The antigen is undetermined. In making diagnoses, clinical symptoms, serum thyroxine and TRAb, thyroid ultrasound and orbital computed tomography were all used.

Sequencing input: blood. The V call is TRBV7-2, the J call TRBJ2-3, with 10 bases identical to TRBD2. The sequence derives from a woman under 30 with Graves' hyperthyroidism. The CDR3 reads CASSLASAGGPNTQYF. The CDR3 nucleotides are TGTGCCAGCAGCTTAGCGTCAGCGGGAGGGCCAAATACGCAGTATTTT.